This TCR beta chain was captured by sequencing in a study of shared clonotypes between healthy human individuals. Findings of the study overall: Deeper or shallower sequencing was expected to change how clonotypes are shared among donors.

Each subset's genomic DNA was split evenly across several immunoSEQ plates. Produced via immunoSEQ multiplex PCR; TCRdb's table is partial and in-frame only. In the table there are a few million clones, approximately 92% of which are singletons. V was pared by 1 base and J by 7 bases, with 10 bases between. The germline gives CDR1 GTSNPN, CDR2 SVGIG (reference sequence). The CDR3 is made up of 12 amino acids. The investigators split CD4+ cells into a CD45RA+ naive subset and a CD45RA-negative memory subset. As concerns this clone: Its antigen is still unknown.

The sample comprised naive CD4+ T cells sorted from blood. Subset specified: CD45RA+ positively selected. This chain links TRBV30 with TRBJ1-2; no definite D call. The receptor comes from a man between 18 and 35 years old in good health. The CDR3 here is CAWSAMPSGYTF. CDR3 nucleotide sequence: TGTGCCTGGAGTGCCATGCCGAGTGGCTACACCTTC.